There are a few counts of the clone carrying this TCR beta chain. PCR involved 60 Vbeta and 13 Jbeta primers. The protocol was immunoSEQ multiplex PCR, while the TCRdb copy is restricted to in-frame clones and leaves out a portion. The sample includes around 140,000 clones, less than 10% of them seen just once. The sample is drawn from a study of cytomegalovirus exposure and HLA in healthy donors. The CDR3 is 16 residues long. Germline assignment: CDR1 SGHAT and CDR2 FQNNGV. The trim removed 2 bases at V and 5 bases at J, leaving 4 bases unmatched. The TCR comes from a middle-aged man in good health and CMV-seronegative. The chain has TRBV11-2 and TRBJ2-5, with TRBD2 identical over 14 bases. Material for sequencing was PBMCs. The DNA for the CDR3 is TGTGCCAGCAGCTTAAGACTAGCGGGAGGGCAGGAGACCCAGTACTTC. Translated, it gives CASSLRLAGGQETQYF. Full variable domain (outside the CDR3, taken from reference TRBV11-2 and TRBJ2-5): EAGVAQSPRYKIIEKRQSVAFWCNPISGHATLYWYQQILGQGPKLLIQFQNNGVVDDSQLPKDRFSAERLKGVDSTLKIQPAKLEDSAVYLCASSLRLAGGQETQYFGPGTRLLVL.